This T cell receptor beta chain was observed in a study of blood T cell repertoires in COVID-19. For the study at large: Resolution of symptoms, clearance, or two negative PCRs was present in recovered Cohort 3 donors. PBMCs, B-cell-depleted T cells, or T cells were the source of the cDNA or gDNA that made up the material.

In the original processing: Scientists estimated how many nucleated cells there were by amplifying reference gene primers. The method was immunoSEQ multiplex PCR; TCRdb's version includes in-frame clones alone and lacks a portion of them. V and J calls and clone size are copied from that table; D and trimming were computed from the DNA. The sample contains under 400,000 clones, about 87% of which appear only once. Assignment of participants to cohorts was predicated upon participant-reported clinical history. Regarding this clone: One junction end disagrees with the germline gene, perhaps due to a read error.

The CDR3 consists of 17 residues. Looked up from germline, CDR1 is SGHTA and CDR2 is FQGTGA. The chain is built from TRBV7-3 and TRBJ1-2, with 8 nucleotides matching TRBD1. The source of this sequence is a man aged 35-49 years in a cohort exposed to, infected with or recovered from COVID-19 (not recorded which). The sequencing sample was made of PBMCs or T cells enriched from blood (not recorded which). For the CDR3, the DNA is TGTGCCAGCAGTTCTACTGCGACAGGGGCTGGTAACCATGGCTACACCTTC. It translates to CASSSTATGAGNHGYTF.